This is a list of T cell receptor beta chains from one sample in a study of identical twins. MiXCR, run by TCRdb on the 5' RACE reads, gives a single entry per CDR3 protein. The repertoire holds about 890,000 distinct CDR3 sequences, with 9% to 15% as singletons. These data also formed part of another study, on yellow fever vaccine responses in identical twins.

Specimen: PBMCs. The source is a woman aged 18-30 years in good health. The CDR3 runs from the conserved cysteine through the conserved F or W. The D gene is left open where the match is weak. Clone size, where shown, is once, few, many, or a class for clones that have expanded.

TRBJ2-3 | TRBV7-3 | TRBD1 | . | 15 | CASSNTRQGVHTQYF | TGTGCCAGCAGCAATACCCGTCAGGGGGTTCATACGCAGTATTTT
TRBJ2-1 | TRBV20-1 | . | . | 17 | CSATRVGAMSSYNEQFF | TGCAGTGCTACGAGAGTGGGCGCCATGAGCTCCTACAATGAGCAGTTCTTC
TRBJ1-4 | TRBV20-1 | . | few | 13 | CSARAGADEKLFF | TGCAGTGCTAGAGCTGGGGCAGATGAAAAACTGTTTTTT
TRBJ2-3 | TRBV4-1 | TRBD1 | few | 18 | CASSQSLTGVKGTDTQYF | TGCGCCAGCAGCCAATCCTTAACAGGGGTGAAAGGCACAGATACGCAGTATTTT
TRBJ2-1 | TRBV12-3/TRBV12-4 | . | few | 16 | CASSPRGGGRPYEQFF | TGTGCCAGCAGCCCGCGTGGGGGTGGGAGACCCTATGAGCAGTTCTTC
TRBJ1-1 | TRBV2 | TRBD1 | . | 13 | CASAQGVGTEAFF | TGTGCCAGCGCTCAGGGGGTTGGTACTGAAGCTTTCTTT
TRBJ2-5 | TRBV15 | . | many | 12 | CATSRVDETQYF | TGTGCCACCAGCAGAGTGGACGAGACCCAGTACTTC
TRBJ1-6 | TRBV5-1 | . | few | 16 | CASSLRTANYNSPLHF | TGCGCCAGCAGCTTGAGGACAGCCAACTATAATTCACCCCTCCACTTT
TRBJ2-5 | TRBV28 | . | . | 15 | CASSSKAGVRETQYF | TGTGCCAGCAGCTCTAAGGCAGGGGTCCGAGAGACCCAGTACTTC
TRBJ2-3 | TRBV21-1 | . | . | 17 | CASSSRLAGGPRDTQYF | TGTGCCAGCAGCTCAAGACTAGCGGGGGGGCCGAGGGATACGCAGTATTTT
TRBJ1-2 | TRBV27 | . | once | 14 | CASRPRGAGYGYTF | TGTGCCAGCAGACCACGGGGGGCGGGCTATGGCTACACCTTC
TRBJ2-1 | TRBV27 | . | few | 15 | CASSILETRGREQFF | TGTGCCAGCAGTATATTAGAGACCCGAGGTAGAGAGCAGTTCTTC
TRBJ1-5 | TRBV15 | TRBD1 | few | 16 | CATSRDLGQGNQPQHF | TGTGCCACCAGCAGAGATCTAGGACAGGGTAATCAGCCCCAGCATTTT
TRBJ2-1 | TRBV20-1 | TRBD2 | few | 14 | CSARVSGGRNEQFF | TGCAGTGCTAGAGTTAGCGGGGGGCGGAATGAGCAGTTCTTC
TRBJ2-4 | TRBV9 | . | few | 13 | CASSASRPDIQYF | TGTGCCAGCAGCGCGTCCCGGCCGGACATTCAGTACTTC
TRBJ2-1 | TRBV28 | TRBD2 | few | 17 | CASRSGTGGLSYNEQFF | TGTGCCAGCAGATCTGGAACGGGAGGCCTCTCCTACAATGAGCAGTTCTTC
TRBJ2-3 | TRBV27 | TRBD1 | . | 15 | CASSLRDRATDTQYF | TGTGCCAGCAGTCTCCGGGACAGGGCGACAGATACGCAGTATTTT
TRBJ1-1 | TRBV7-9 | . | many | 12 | CASSLSGTEAFF | TGTGCCAGCAGCTTGAGCGGCACTGAAGCTTTCTTT
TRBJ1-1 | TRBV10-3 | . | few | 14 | CAISGKGVNTEAFF | TGTGCCATCAGTGGAAAGGGGGTGAACACTGAAGCTTTCTTT
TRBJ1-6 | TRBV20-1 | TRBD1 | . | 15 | CSAGLPTGGSSPLHF | TGCAGTGCTGGATTACCGACAGGGGGTAGTTCACCCCTCCACTTT
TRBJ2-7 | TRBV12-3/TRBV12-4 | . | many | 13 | CASSFSLLDEQYF | TGTGCCAGCAGTTTCTCGTTATTGGACGAGCAGTACTTC
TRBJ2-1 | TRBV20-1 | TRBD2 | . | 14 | CSASTSGDYNEQFF | TGCAGTGCATCTACTAGCGGGGACTACAATGAGCAGTTCTTC
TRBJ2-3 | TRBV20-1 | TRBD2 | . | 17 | CSALWGPREGVTDTQYF | TGCAGTGCTCTCTGGGGCCCTAGGGAGGGCGTCACAGATACGCAGTATTTT
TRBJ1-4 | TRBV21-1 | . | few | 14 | CARRLDRNYEKLFF | TGTGCCAGAAGACTCGACAGGAACTATGAAAAACTGTTTTTT
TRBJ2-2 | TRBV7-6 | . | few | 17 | CASSLSGTGVGTGELFF | TGTGCCAGCAGCTTGTCAGGGACGGGAGTGGGCACCGGGGAGCTGTTTTTT
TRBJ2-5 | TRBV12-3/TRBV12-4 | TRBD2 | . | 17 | CAGSPRLAGGPGETQYF | TGTGCCGGCAGTCCCAGACTAGCGGGGGGGCCAGGAGAGACCCAGTACTTC
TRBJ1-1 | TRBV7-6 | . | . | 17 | CASSAHAGQVSNTEAFF | TGTGCCAGCAGCGCCCACGCGGGGCAGGTCTCAAACACTGAAGCTTTCTTT
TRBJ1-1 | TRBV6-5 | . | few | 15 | CASSYVWAKNTEAFF | TGTGCCAGCAGTTACGTCTGGGCGAAGAACACTGAAGCTTTCTTT
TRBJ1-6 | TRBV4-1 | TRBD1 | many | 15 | CASSQSTGYNSPLHF | TGCGCCAGCAGCCAGTCGACAGGGTATAATTCACCCCTCCACTTT
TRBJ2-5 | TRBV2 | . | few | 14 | CASLRLVPGETQYF | TGTGCCAGCCTAAGGCTCGTCCCCGGGGAGACCCAGTACTTC
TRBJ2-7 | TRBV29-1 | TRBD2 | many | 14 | CSVGPSGPYYEQYF | TGCAGCGTTGGCCCTAGCGGGCCTTACTACGAGCAGTACTTC
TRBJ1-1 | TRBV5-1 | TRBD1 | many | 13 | CASSHTGETEAFF | TGCGCCAGCAGCCACACAGGGGAGACTGAAGCTTTCTTT
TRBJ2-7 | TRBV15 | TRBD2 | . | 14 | CATSRDRGGYEQYF | TGTGCCACCAGCAGAGATCGGGGGGGCTACGAGCAGTACTTC
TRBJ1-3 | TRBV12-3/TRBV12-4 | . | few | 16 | CASRAFGGGSGNTIYF | TGTGCCAGCAGAGCGTTTGGGGGGGGCTCTGGAAACACCATATATTTT
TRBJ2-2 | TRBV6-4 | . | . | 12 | CASSDSTGELFF | TGTGCCAGCAGTGACTCGACCGGGGAGCTGTTTTTT
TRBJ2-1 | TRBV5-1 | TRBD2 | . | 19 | CASSLGASGLLNSYNEQFF | TGCGCCAGCAGCTTGGGTGCTAGCGGGTTACTTAACTCCTACAATGAGCAGTTCTTC
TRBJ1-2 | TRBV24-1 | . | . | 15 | CATSDLGRTTYGYTF | TGTGCCACCAGTGATTTGGGACGGACTACCTATGGCTACACCTTC
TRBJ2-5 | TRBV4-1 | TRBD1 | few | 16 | CASSQIPDRAGETQYF | TGCGCCAGCAGCCAAATCCCGGACAGGGCGGGGGAGACCCAGTACTTC
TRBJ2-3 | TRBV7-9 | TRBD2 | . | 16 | CASSARVAGGSDTQYF | TGTGCCAGCAGCGCCCGAGTAGCGGGAGGATCAGATACGCAGTATTTT
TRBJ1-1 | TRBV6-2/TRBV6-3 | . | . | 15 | CASSYSWGWDTEAFF | TGTGCCAGCAGTTACTCGTGGGGCTGGGATACTGAAGCTTTCTTT
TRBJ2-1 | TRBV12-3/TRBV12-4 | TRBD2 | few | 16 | CASSPILAGGGDEQFF | TGTGCCAGCAGTCCGATACTAGCGGGAGGAGGCGATGAGCAGTTCTTC
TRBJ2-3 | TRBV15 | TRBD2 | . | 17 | CATSTGGLAGRTDTQYF | TGTGCCACCAGCACCGGGGGGCTAGCGGGACGCACAGATACGCAGTATTTT
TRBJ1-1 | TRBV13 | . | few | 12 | CASSLELSGAFF | TGTGCCAGCAGCTTAGAACTATCCGGAGCTTTCTTT
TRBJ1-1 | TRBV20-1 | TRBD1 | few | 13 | CSASRDSNTEAFF | TGCAGTGCTAGCCGGGACAGTAACACTGAAGCTTTCTTT
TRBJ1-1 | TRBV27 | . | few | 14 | CASSLTPANTEAFF | TGTGCCAGCAGTTTAACCCCCGCGAACACTGAAGCTTTCTTT
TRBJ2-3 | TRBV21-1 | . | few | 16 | CASSKVSDIYTDTQYF | TGTGCCAGCAGCAAAGTTTCGGATATTTACACAGATACGCAGTATTTT
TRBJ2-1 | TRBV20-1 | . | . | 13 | CSATQRVVNEQFF | TGCAGTGCTACCCAACGCGTAGTCAATGAGCAGTTCTTC
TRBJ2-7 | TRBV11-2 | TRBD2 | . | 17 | CASSPFRTSGRPREQYF | TGTGCCAGCAGCCCATTTCGGACTAGCGGGAGACCTCGGGAGCAGTACTTC
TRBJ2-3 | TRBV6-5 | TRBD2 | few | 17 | CASSFSGLAGTTDTQYF | TGTGCCAGCAGTTTTTCGGGACTAGCGGGGACCACAGATACGCAGTATTTT
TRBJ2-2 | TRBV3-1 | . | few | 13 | CASSQLIGGELFF | TGTGCCAGCAGCCAATTGATTGGCGGGGAGCTGTTTTTT
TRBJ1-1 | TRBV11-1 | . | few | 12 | CASSLPANKAFF | TGTGCCAGCAGCCTCCCCGCGAATAAAGCTTTCTTT
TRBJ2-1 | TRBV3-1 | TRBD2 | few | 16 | CASSHERLALYNEQFF | TGTGCCAGCAGCCACGAGAGACTAGCGCTTTACAATGAGCAGTTCTTC
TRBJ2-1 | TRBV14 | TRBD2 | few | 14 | CASRKAGVFNEQFF | TGTGCCAGCCGCAAAGCGGGAGTTTTCAATGAGCAGTTCTTC
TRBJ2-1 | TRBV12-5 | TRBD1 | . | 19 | CASGLVRDADRDNYNEQFF | TGTGCTAGTGGTTTGGTACGGGACGCGGACAGGGATAACTACAATGAGCAGTTCTTC
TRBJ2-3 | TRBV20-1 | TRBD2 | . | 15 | CSARPSGGSTDTQYF | TGCAGTGCTAGACCTTCGGGGGGGAGCACAGATACGCAGTATTTT
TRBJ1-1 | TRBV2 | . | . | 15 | CASKGGHFLNTEAFF | TGTGCCAGCAAAGGAGGACACTTTCTGAACACTGAAGCTTTCTTT
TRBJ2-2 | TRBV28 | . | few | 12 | CASSLKVGELFF | TGTGCCAGCAGTTTGAAAGTCGGGGAGCTGTTTTTT
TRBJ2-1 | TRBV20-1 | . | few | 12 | CSQGGGANEQFF | TGCAGCCAGGGCGGGGGCGCCAATGAGCAGTTCTTC
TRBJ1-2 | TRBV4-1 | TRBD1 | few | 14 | CASRPRQGYYGYTF | TGCGCCAGCAGACCCCGACAGGGTTACTATGGCTACACCTTC
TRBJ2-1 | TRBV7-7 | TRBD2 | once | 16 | CASSLGRTSGNYEQFF | TGTGCCAGCAGCTTAGGCCGGACTAGCGGGAACTATGAGCAGTTCTTC